This is a list of T cell receptor beta chains from one sample in a study of T cells in Graves' hyperthyroidism and ophthalmopathy. MiXCR, applied by TCRdb to the multiplex PCR reads, yields one record per CDR3 protein. The sample has 200,000 to 250,000 distinct CDR3 sequences; about a sixth are singletons. Sequencing input: blood. Receptors were obtained from a woman younger than 30 with Graves' ophthalmopathy. CDR3s include the opening cysteine and the closing phenylalanine or tryptophan. The D gene is left open where the match is weak. Part of the rows lack a size; the others show once, few, many or a class for expanded clones.

V gene: TRBV6-5
D gene: .
J gene: TRBJ2-2
clone size: many
CDR3 DNA: TGTGCCAGCAGTTACGGGCAGGCAGGAGGGACCGGGGAGCTGTTTTTT
CDR3 protein: CASSYGQAGGTGELFF

V gene: TRBV19
D gene: .
J gene: TRBJ1-4
clone size: .
CDR3 DNA: TGTGCCAGTAGCACCCGAACAGCAACTAATGAAAAACTGTTTTTT
CDR3 protein: CASSTRTATNEKLFF

V gene: TRBV3-1
D gene: .
J gene: TRBJ2-4
clone size: many
CDR3 DNA: TGTGCCAGCAGCCAAGATTTGGGAAACATTCAGTACTTC
CDR3 protein: CASSQDLGNIQYF

V gene: TRBV20-1
D gene: TRBD2
J gene: TRBJ2-1
clone size: many
CDR3 DNA: TGCAGTGCTAGCTCCCTAGCGGTCTCCTACAATGAGCAGTTCTTC
CDR3 protein: CSASSLAVSYNEQFF

V gene: TRBV6-2/TRBV6-3
D gene: TRBD1
J gene: TRBJ1-2
clone size: many
CDR3 DNA: TGTGCCAGCAGTGCAAACAGGGGTGATGGCTACACCTTC
CDR3 protein: CASSANRGDGYTF

V gene: TRBV9
D gene: .
J gene: TRBJ2-7
clone size: .
CDR3 DNA: TGTGCCAGCAGCCGAAGACAGGATCCCCTCTACGAGCAGTACTTC
CDR3 protein: CASSRRQDPLYEQYF

V gene: TRBV4-2
D gene: .
J gene: TRBJ2-1
clone size: .
CDR3 DNA: TGTGCCAGCAGCCCACAACAGGTTTTCTCCTACAATGAGCAGTTCTTC
CDR3 protein: CASSPQQVFSYNEQFF

V gene: TRBV3-1
D gene: TRBD2
J gene: TRBJ2-3
clone size: once
CDR3 DNA: TGTGCCAGCAGCCAGGGGATAAGCGGGAGTGGAGATACGCAGTATTTT
CDR3 protein: CASSQGISGSGDTQYF

V gene: TRBV12-3/TRBV12-4
D gene: TRBD2
J gene: TRBJ2-7
clone size: many
CDR3 DNA: TGTGCCAGCAGTGACGGTTTAGCGGGATCCTACGAGCAGTACTTC
CDR3 protein: CASSDGLAGSYEQYF

V gene: TRBV24-1
D gene: .
J gene: TRBJ1-1
clone size: many
CDR3 DNA: TGTGCCACCAGTGATTCTGGCGGACCGAACACTGAAGCTTTCTTT
CDR3 protein: CATSDSGGPNTEAFF

V gene: TRBV19
D gene: .
J gene: TRBJ2-1
clone size: few
CDR3 DNA: TGTGCCAGTAGTATCTTGTCCGGATACAATGAGCAGTTCTTC
CDR3 protein: CASSILSGYNEQFF

V gene: TRBV5-1
D gene: TRBD1
J gene: TRBJ2-1
clone size: many
CDR3 DNA: TGCGCCAGCAGCTTGGGACAGGGATACAATGAGCAGTTCTTC
CDR3 protein: CASSLGQGYNEQFF

V gene: TRBV20-1
D gene: TRBD2
J gene: TRBJ2-1
clone size: many
CDR3 DNA: TGCAGTGCTAGAGTTTCTAGCGGGGGGTCGAGGTACAATGAGCAGTTCTTC
CDR3 protein: CSARVSSGGSRYNEQFF

V gene: TRBV28
D gene: .
J gene: TRBJ1-2
clone size: .
CDR3 DNA: TGTGCCAGCAGTCGGGGACGAGTTGATGGCTACACCTTC
CDR3 protein: CASSRGRVDGYTF

V gene: TRBV7-9
D gene: .
J gene: TRBJ1-1
clone size: many
CDR3 DNA: TGTGCCACCCTGAGGGTTGAAGCTTTCTTT
CDR3 protein: CATLRVEAFF

V gene: TRBV20-1
D gene: .
J gene: TRBJ1-3
clone size: many
CDR3 DNA: TGCAGTGCTCCGGACACCTCTGGAAACACCATATATTTT
CDR3 protein: CSAPDTSGNTIYF

V gene: TRBV7-9
D gene: TRBD2
J gene: TRBJ2-7
clone size: many
CDR3 DNA: TGTGCCAGCAGCTTAGTTGGCGGGGGGTTTTACGAGCAGTACTTC
CDR3 protein: CASSLVGGGFYEQYF

V gene: TRBV3-1
D gene: .
J gene: TRBJ2-2
clone size: many
CDR3 DNA: TGTGCCAGCAGTTTGGCGGTGGACACCGGGGAGCTGTTTTTT
CDR3 protein: CASSLAVDTGELFF

V gene: TRBV7-9
D gene: .
J gene: TRBJ2-3
clone size: many
CDR3 DNA: TGTGCCAGCAGCGCGGGACGCTTGGTAGATACGCAGTATTTT
CDR3 protein: CASSAGRLVDTQYF

V gene: TRBV9
D gene: .
J gene: TRBJ1-3
clone size: .
CDR3 DNA: TGTGCCAGCAGCGTAGATCTGAGCTCTGGAAACACCATATATTTT
CDR3 protein: CASSVDLSSGNTIYF

V gene: TRBV12-3/TRBV12-4
D gene: .
J gene: TRBJ2-3
clone size: many
CDR3 DNA: TGTGCCAGCAGTTTTTTCCTAGCTTCTAGCACAGATACGCAGTATTTT
CDR3 protein: CASSFFLASSTDTQYF

V gene: TRBV11-3
D gene: TRBD2
J gene: TRBJ2-3
clone size: many
CDR3 DNA: TGTGCCAGCAGCTTAGGCGGGGGTAACACAGATACGCAGTATTTT
CDR3 protein: CASSLGGGNTDTQYF

V gene: TRBV18
D gene: .
J gene: TRBJ1-6
clone size: many
CDR3 DNA: TGTGCCAGCTCACCAGAAAGTGTTAATTCACCCCTCCACTTT
CDR3 protein: CASSPESVNSPLHF

V gene: TRBV4-1
D gene: .
J gene: TRBJ2-1
clone size: many
CDR3 DNA: TGCGCCAGCAGCCTTCTGGGGTATGAGCAGTTCTTC
CDR3 protein: CASSLLGYEQFF

V gene: TRBV20-1
D gene: .
J gene: TRBJ1-5
clone size: many
CDR3 DNA: TGCAGTGCTAGAGAACCAGGCCAGCCCCAGCATTTT
CDR3 protein: CSAREPGQPQHF

V gene: TRBV19
D gene: .
J gene: TRBJ2-2
clone size: many
CDR3 DNA: TGTGCCAGTACCCCCATGGGACTCAACACCGGGGAGCTGTTTTTT
CDR3 protein: CASTPMGLNTGELFF

V gene: TRBV28
D gene: .
J gene: TRBJ2-4
clone size: many
CDR3 DNA: TGTGCCAGCAGTTTTCGGACGGTGAGACTAGCCAAAAACATTCAGTACTTC
CDR3 protein: CASSFRTVRLAKNIQYF

V gene: TRBV6-5
D gene: .
J gene: TRBJ2-5
clone size: few
CDR3 DNA: TGTGCCAGCAGTTACTCGGTGTACCAAAAGACCCAGTACTTC
CDR3 protein: CASSYSVYQKTQYF

V gene: TRBV14
D gene: TRBD1
J gene: TRBJ2-2
clone size: many
CDR3 DNA: TGTGCCAGCAGCCGCGACAGGGCCACCGGGGAGCTGTTTTTT
CDR3 protein: CASSRDRATGELFF

V gene: TRBV30
D gene: .
J gene: TRBJ1-1
clone size: .
CDR3 DNA: TGTGCCTGGAGCAACCTGGGCAGGTGGAACACTGAAGCTTTCTTT
CDR3 protein: CAWSNLGRWNTEAFF

V gene: TRBV27
D gene: TRBD1
J gene: TRBJ1-6
clone size: many
CDR3 DNA: TGTGCCAGCTGGGACAGGGTTAATTCACCCCTCCACTTT
CDR3 protein: CASWDRVNSPLHF